Listed here are 24 T cell receptor beta chains from one sample, sequenced in a study of neoadjuvant anti-PD-1 for oral cavity cancer. TCRdb's table, derived via immunoSEQ multiplex PCR, lists solely in-frame clones and lacks some. The table includes 14,000 or so clones, less than 80% detected once. The specimen comprised PBMCs, sampled before nivolumab (anti-PD-1) treatment. These receptors came from a person aged 35 to 85 with oral cavity squamous cell carcinoma.

The chain is built from TRBV5-1 and TRBJ2-1; 10 nucleotides agree with TRBD2. The CDR3 has 15 amino acids. Unmatched junction bases numbered 6, after V lost 1 base and J lost 8 bases. Germline V gives CDR1 SGHRS, CDR2 YFSETQ. The DNA for the CDR3 is TGCGCCAGCAGCTTGTCGAGCGGGAGGGCCGATGAGCAGTTCTTC. Its protein is CASSLSSGRADEQFF. Together with reference TRBV5-1 and TRBJ2-1, the CDR3 gives the full variable domain: KAGVTQTPRYLIKTRGQQVTLSCSPISGHRSVSWYQQTPGQGLQFLFEYFSETQRNKGNFPGRFSGRQFSNSRSEMNVSTLELGDSALYLCASSLSSGRADEQFFGPGTRLTVL.

The genes are TRBV7-8 and TRBJ1-4, with D maybe TRBD1 (6 bases). Germline V CDR1 and CDR2: SGHVS, FQNEAQ. The CDR3 contains 14 residues. V lost 5 bases and J lost 1, with 8 bases in between. The CDR3: CASSPRGTNEKLFF. As DNA, the CDR3 is TGTGCCAGCAGCCCCAGGGGAACTAATGAAAAACTGTTTTTT.

V gene TRBV27 combines with J gene TRBJ2-4; 8 nucleotides agree with TRBD2. Germline CDR1 and CDR2: MNHEY and SMNVEV (reference sequence). This CDR3 region has 15 residues. V was clipped by 2 bases and J by 4 bases; unmatched bases: 4. The CDR3 here is CASSLTRGGKNIQYF. The CDR3 region has the DNA TGTGCCAGCAGTTTAACACGGGGGGGGAAAAACATTCAGTACTTC.

This clone was detected only a few times. The chain links TRBV6-5 to TRBJ2-7, with D perhaps matching TRBD2 (6 bases). The CDR3 covers 15 residues. Germline CDR1 is MNHEY and CDR2 is SVGAGI. The ends were cut back, 5 bases at V and 5 bases at J, with 19 bases in the middle. CDR3 residues: CASSRWDSPPDEQYF. CDR3 coding DNA: TGTGCCAGCAGTCGATGGGACTCACCCCCGGACGAGCAGTACTTC.

V and J are TRBV5-1 and TRBJ1-6; D is ambiguous. The ends were cut back, 7 bases at V and 10 bases at J, with 27 bases in the middle. This CDR3 has 17 amino acids. Germline CDR1 SGHRS, CDR2 YFSETQ. DNA for the CDR3: TGCGCCAGCTCCCCTGCGTCCTGGGGTCGGGAATGGTCACCCCTCCACTTT. It yields the protein CASSPASWGREWSPLHF.

In this sample, this clone turned up a few times. The chain links TRBV28 to TRBJ2-5; 14 nucleotides align to TRBD2. Germline V gene sequence: CDR1 MDHEN, CDR2 SYDVKM. V lost 8 bases, J lost 0 bases, and 8 bases stayed unmatched. The CDR3 has 17 amino acids. The CDR3 bases are TGTGCCAGCGGTAGGACTAGCGGGGGGTTGGACCAAGAGACCCAGTACTTC. This gives the protein CASGRTSGGLDQETQYF.

The chain has TRBV30 and TRBJ2-7, with D maybe TRBD1 (6 bases). Deletions cut 2 bases from V and 3 bases from J, with 8 bases between. The germline V gene encodes CDR1 GTSNPN and CDR2 SVGIG (reference sequence). The CDR3 extends over 12 amino acids. The CDR3 loop is CAWSTQGYEQYF. For the CDR3, the DNA is TGTGCCTGGAGTACACAGGGCTACGAGCAGTACTTC.

This chain connects TRBV28 to TRBJ2-7, with TRBD2 identical over 7 bases. The V gene's germline CDR1 is MDHEN and CDR2 SYDVKM. The junction had 9 bases not matched to a gene; V was cut back by 7 bases and J by 3 bases. This CDR3 has 14 amino acids. In DNA, the CDR3 is TGTGCCAGCACCGATCCGGGACTATACTACGAGCAGTACTTC. Residues: CASTDPGLYYEQYF.

The chain combines TRBV30 with TRBJ1-2; perhaps TRBD1 as D (5 bases). Germline values: CDR1 GTSNPN, CDR2 SVGIG (reference sequence). V was trimmed by 4 bases and J by 6 bases, leaving 15 bases between them. The CDR3 covers 13 residues. CDR3 nucleotide sequence: TGTGCCTGGAACCTGGGGGTGCTCGATGGCTACACCTTC. Residues: CAWNLGVLDGYTF. Using reference TRBV30 and TRBJ1-2 for the parts outside the CDR3, the full variable domain is SQTIHQWPATLVQPVGSPLSLECTVEGTSNPNLYWYRQAAGRGLQLLFYSVGIGQISSEVPQNLSASRPQDRQFILSSKKLLLSDSGFYLCAWNLGVLDGYTFGSGTRLTVV.

This chain links TRBV5-1 with TRBJ1-1; D unresolved. Trimming left V 0 bases short and J 1 base short, with 16 bases between. This CDR3 is 17 amino acids long. Germline assignment: CDR1 SGHRS and CDR2 YFSETQ. CDR3 protein: CASSLALARPANTEAFF. For the CDR3, the DNA is TGCGCCAGCAGCTTGGCGTTAGCCCGACCCGCGAACACTGAAGCTTTCTTT.

The chain combines TRBV2 with TRBJ2-1; no reliable D call. Germline-derived CDR1 and CDR2 are SNHLY and FYNNEI. Trimming left V 8 bases short and J 7 bases short, with 9 bases between. CDR3 length: 11 amino acids. As DNA, the CDR3 is TGTGCCAGCCAGGACGGGAATGAGCAGTTCTTC. Protein sequence: CASQDGNEQFF.

The chain employs TRBV19 and TRBJ2-7; the match to TRBD2 covers 9 bases. Germline CDR1 reads LNHDA; CDR2 reads SQIVND (reference sequence). After removal of 4 bases from V and 4 bases from J, the junction contained 11 bases not matched to a gene. The CDR3 extends over 16 amino acids. CDR3 region: CASSKLAGATFYEQYF. The CDR3 DNA is TGTGCCAGTAGTAAATTAGCGGGAGCAACTTTTTACGAGCAGTACTTC. The full variable domain, in which reference TRBV19 and TRBJ2-7 provide the parts outside the CDR3, is DGGITQSPKYLFRKEGQNVTLSCEQNLNHDAMYWYRQDPGQGLRLIYYSQIVNDFQKGDIAEGYSVSREKKESFPLTVTSAQKNPTAFYLCASSKLAGATFYEQYFGPGTRLTVT.

The chain joins TRBV5-4 to TRBJ2-1, with TRBD2 identical over 9 bases. J gave up 7 bases and V 0 bases, and 14 bases lay outside the gene matches. CDR3 length: 18 amino acids. CDR1 is SGHNT and CDR2 is YYREEE in the germline V gene (reference sequence). The CDR3 spells CASSLAGGGRAGGNEQFF. CDR3 DNA sequence: TGTGCCAGCAGCTTGGCCGGGGGCGGGAGGGCCGGTGGGAATGAGCAGTTCTTC. The full variable domain, its missing parts supplied by reference TRBV5-4 and TRBJ2-1, is ETGVTQSPTHLIKTRGQQVTLRCSSQSGHNTVSWYQQALGQGPQFIFQYYREEENGRGNFPPRFSGLQFPNYSSELNVNALELDDSALYLCASSLAGGGRAGGNEQFFGPGTRLTVL.

The chain employs TRBV20-1 and TRBJ2-7; no clear D. The length of the CDR3 is 11 residues. The V end lost 8 bases, the J end lost 0 bases, and 8 bases lay between the germline ends. Per germline, CDR1 DFQATT and CDR2 SNEGSKA (reference sequence). DNA for the CDR3: TGCAGTTTTGCCGGCTCCTACGAGCAGTACTTC. It translates to CSFAGSYEQYF.

This clone was counted between two and nine times. The V call is TRBV6-6, the J call TRBJ2-4, with 7 bases aligning to TRBD1. V shed 2 bases and J 7 bases; nucleotides not matched to a gene: 5. Germline-derived CDR1 and CDR2 are MNHNY and SVGAGI (reference sequence). CDR3 length equals 14 residues. DNA of the CDR3: TGTGCCAGCAGTTACCGACAGGGCCAGAACATTCAGTACTTC. It encodes CASSYRQGQNIQYF.

This clone was found a few times. The chain couples TRBV19 to TRBJ1-1; D not resolved. Trimming pared 6 bases from V and 2 bases from J, leaving 10 bases between. Per the germline V gene, CDR1 is LNHDA and CDR2 is SQIVND (reference sequence). The CDR3 is 13 residues long. The CDR3 loop reads CASSPWTNTEAFF. The CDR3 coding sequence is TGTGCCAGTAGCCCTTGGACCAACACTGAAGCTTTCTTT.

This chain uses TRBV6-1 with TRBJ2-3, with a tentative D call TRBD1 (5 bases). V lost 4 bases, J lost 4 bases, and 15 bases lay in between. Germline CDR1 is MNHNS and CDR2 is SASEGT. This CDR3 region has 15 residues. Written as DNA, the CDR3 is TGTGCCAGCAGTGGGGGCCCCGGCCCATCAGATACGCAGTATTTT. Translation gives CASSGGPGPSDTQYF.

V gene TRBV29-1 combines with J gene TRBJ2-7; D uncertain. The CDR3 totals 14 residues. Trimming pared 3 bases from V and 0 bases from J, leaving 12 bases between. Germline lookup yields CDR1 SQVTM and CDR2 ANQGSEA. CDR3: CSVEIGRTSYEQYF. The CDR3 DNA is TGCAGCGTTGAGATTGGACGGACCTCCTACGAGCAGTACTTC.

The rearrangement links TRBV18 to TRBJ1-2, with 9 bases lining up with TRBD1. Germline V CDR1 and CDR2: KGHSH, LQKENI. The CDR3 runs 11 residues. Trimming removed 10 bases from V and 7 bases from J; junction bases left unmatched: 4. The chain's CDR3 is CATTGGRGYTF. The CDR3 region has the DNA TGTGCCACCACAGGGGGCCGTGGCTACACCTTC.

The chain carries TRBV5-1 and TRBJ2-1; D might be TRBD2 (5 bases). V was pared by 0 bases and J by 3 bases, with 13 bases between. CDR1 SGHRS and CDR2 YFSETQ come from the germline V gene. This CDR3 has 16 residues. This chain's CDR3 is CASSLEGRGFYNEQFF. The CDR3 DNA sequence: TGCGCCAGCAGCTTGGAAGGGCGCGGGTTCTACAATGAGCAGTTCTTC.

V gene TRBV7-3 combines with J gene TRBJ1-1; TRBD1 is a possible D gene (6 bases). The CDR3 contains 13 residues. Trimming removed 5 bases at V and 1 base at J, with 8 bases between. CDR1 SGHTA and CDR2 FQGTGA come from the germline V gene. The CDR3 DNA follows: TGTGCCAGCAGCCTACAGGGGAACACTGAAGCTTTCTTT. Translated: CASSLQGNTEAFF.

This chain links TRBV5-4 with TRBJ2-3; the D is unclear. CDR1 and CDR2 (germline): SGHNT, YYREEE (reference sequence). Trimming took off 4 bases at V and 2 bases at J, with 5 bases between the two ends. The CDR3 is made up of 12 amino acids. The CDR3 spells CASSVDTDTQYF. Written as DNA, the CDR3 is TGTGCCAGCAGCGTCGACACAGATACGCAGTATTTT. The full variable domain, in which reference TRBV5-4 and TRBJ2-3 provide the parts outside the CDR3, is ETGVTQSPTHLIKTRGQQVTLRCSSQSGHNTVSWYQQALGQGPQFIFQYYREEENGRGNFPPRFSGLQFPNYSSELNVNALELDDSALYLCASSVDTDTQYFGPGTRLTVL.

CDR3 amino acids: CASSRGQGGFATNEKLFF. In DNA form, the CDR3 reads TGTGCCAGCAGCCGCGGACAGGGAGGGTTTGCAACTAATGAAAAACTGTTTTTT. The chain employs TRBV14 and TRBJ1-4; 8 nucleotides line up with TRBD1. Germline loops: CDR1 SGHDN, CDR2 FVKESK. J lost 0 bases, V lost 4 bases, and 10 bases had no gene match. This CDR3 is built from 18 residues.

A few counts support this clone. The genes are TRBV7-2 and TRBJ1-3; TRBD1 might be the D (5 bases). Germline assignment: CDR1 SGHTA and CDR2 FQGNSA. CDR3 length: 16 amino acids. V lost 4 bases and J lost 0, with 13 bases in between. CDR3 bases: TGTGCCAGCAGCTCGACCCAGGGCCACTCTGGAAACACCATATATTTT. Amino acids: CASSSTQGHSGNTIYF. Filled out from reference TRBV7-2 and TRBJ1-3, the complete variable domain reads GAGVSQSPSNKVTEKGKDVELRCDPISGHTALYWYRQSLGQGLEFLIYFQGNSAPDKSGLPSDRFSAERTGGSVSTLTIQRTQQEDSAVYLCASSSTQGHSGNTIYFGEGSWLTVV.